The next 21 T cell receptor beta chains were all read from a single sample in a study of beta chain features in type 1 diabetes. Reverse transcription of all isolated RNA meant that expressed TCRB transcripts were sequenced. The table came from immunoSEQ multiplex PCR; TCRdb's copy has only in-frame clones and leaves some out. The table includes roughly 400,000 clones, about 14% detected once. The sequenced sample consisted of naive CD4+ T cells from blood. These receptor sequences come from a man younger than 45 in good health.

V usage is TRBV18 and J usage is TRBJ1-1; TRBD1 is a possible D gene (5 bases). Per the germline V gene, CDR1 is KGHSH and CDR2 is LQKENI. Trimming took off 0 bases at V and 3 bases at J, with 11 bases between the two ends. This CDR3 spans 15 amino acids. CDR3 in amino acids: CASSPPHRRYTEAFF. In nucleotides, the CDR3 is TGTGCCAGCTCACCACCGCACAGGAGATACACTGAAGCTTTCTTT.

The chain combines TRBV7-9 with TRBJ1-2; D is unresolved. V gave up 0 bases and J gave up 5 bases, with 10 bases separating them. The CDR3 spans 14 residues. Germline assignment: CDR1 SEHNR and CDR2 FQNEAQ (reference sequence). CDR3 region: CASSLAGQLYGYTF. The DNA for the CDR3 is TGTGCCAGCAGCTTAGCAGGGCAGTTATATGGCTACACCTTC.

The chain joins TRBV29-1 to TRBJ2-1; possibly TRBD1 for D (6 bases). CDR1 SQVTM and CDR2 ANQGSEA come from the germline V gene. V lost 7 bases, J lost 9 bases, and 19 bases lay in between. The CDR3 consists of 13 residues. In DNA, the CDR3 is TGCAGCGGTGCCTACCGGGTGGACAGTGAGCAGTTCTTC. Protein sequence: CSGAYRVDSEQFF.

This clone was seen a few times. The CDR3 DNA follows: TGTGCCAGCCCGGCACTGGTCGGGTCAGGGAGAGGAGAGACCCAGTACTTC. Its translation is CASPALVGSGRGETQYF. V usage is TRBV7-9 and J usage is TRBJ2-5, with D perhaps assigned TRBD1 or TRBD2 (5 bases each). Between the trimmed V and J ends, which lost 8 bases and 4 bases, there was a span of 26 bases. Per germline, CDR1 SEHNR and CDR2 FQNEAQ (reference sequence). CDR3 length equals 17 residues.

This clone has more than one count but fewer than ten. This rearrangement joins TRBV12-5 to TRBJ1-3; D is unclear. Between the trimmed V and J ends, which lost 8 bases and 7 bases, there was a span of 6 bases. The length of the CDR3 is 10 residues. The germline V gene has CDR1 LGHNT and CDR2 FRNRAP. CDR3 coding DNA: TGTGCTAGTATTGGGAACACCATATATTTT. Amino acids: CASIGNTIYF.

The chain carries TRBV2 and TRBJ2-3, with D possibly matching TRBD1 (5 bases). This CDR3 contains 15 residues. Trimming stripped 1 base from V and 1 base from J, with 9 bases between. Germline CDR1 is SNHLY and CDR2 is FYNNEI. The CDR3 DNA sequence: TGTGCCAGCAGTGAAGGGGGCATCGGCACAGATACGCAGTATTTT. Amino acids: CASSEGGIGTDTQYF.

The chain has TRBV18 and TRBJ1-6, with D tentatively TRBD1 (5 bases). The CDR3 loop spans 18 amino acids. V gave up 1 base and J gave up 6 bases, with 19 bases separating them. CDR1 and CDR2 (germline): KGHSH, LQKENI. The CDR3 bases are TGTGCCAGCTCACCACTCGGTTCGGGAAACGGGGGTAATTCACCCCTCCACTTT. Its protein is CASSPLGSGNGGNSPLHF.

This clone is a singleton in its sample. The chain couples TRBV6-1 to TRBJ2-5; the D is unclear. The V gene's germline CDR1 is MNHNS and CDR2 SASEGT. CDR3 length: 11 residues. Trimming shortened V by 8 bases and J by 2 bases, and 6 bases separated the two germline ends. For the CDR3, the DNA is TGTGCCAGCGTCCAGCAAGAGACCCAGTACTTC. It translates to CASVQQETQYF.

A few counts support this clone. V usage is TRBV7-9 and J usage is TRBJ2-7; 9 positions match TRBD2. CDR1 and CDR2 (germline): SEHNR, FQNEAQ (reference sequence). V shed 5 bases, J shed 3 bases, and the junction held 8 bases outside the gene matches. This CDR3 contains 15 residues. For the CDR3, the DNA is TGTGCCAGCAGCCCCGGACTAGCGTCTCGCTACGAGCAGTACGTC. This sequence encodes CASSPGLASRYEQYV.

This clone was recorded a few times. The gene calls are TRBV9 and TRBJ2-3; perhaps TRBD2 as D (6 bases). This CDR3 spans 17 amino acids. V was shortened by 0 bases and J by 1 base, with 15 bases between the two germline ends. CDR1 is SGDLS, CDR2 YYNGEE, per germline. The CDR3 sequence is CASSVGGVAAGTDTQYF. The CDR3 DNA reads as TGTGCCAGCAGCGTAGGAGGGGTAGCGGCGGGCACAGATACGCAGTATTTT.

This clone has more than one count but fewer than ten. The chain has TRBV5-4 and TRBJ1-6, with D unresolved. CDR1 and CDR2 (germline): SGHNT, YYREEE (reference sequence). The CDR3 loop spans 15 amino acids. The V end lost 0 bases, the J end lost 9 bases, and 13 bases lay between the germline ends. CDR3 region: CASSLDELVGSPLHF. DNA of the CDR3: TGTGCCAGCAGCTTGGACGAACTCGTCGGTTCACCCCTCCACTTT.

The chain couples TRBV7-9 to TRBJ2-3; TRBD2 aligns across 10 bases. V lost 8 bases and J lost 2; bases outside the gene matches: 13. The germline V gene encodes CDR1 SEHNR and CDR2 FQNEAQ (reference sequence). There are 17 residues in the CDR3. As DNA, the CDR3 is TGTGCCAGCTTCCAACTAGCGGGGATCAGGACCACAGATACGCAGTATTTT. It translates to CASFQLAGIRTTDTQYF.

J is TRBJ1-2 and V is TRBV7-2; weak D call: TRBD1 (5 bases). V lost 1 base and J 3 bases, leaving 9 bases between the germline ends. From germline, CDR1 is SGHTA and CDR2 FQGNSA. The CDR3 has 14 amino acids. The CDR3 here is CASSLGTIDYGYTF. The CDR3 DNA sequence: TGTGCCAGCAGCTTAGGGACAATTGACTATGGCTACACCTTC. Full variable domain (rest looked up from reference TRBV7-2 and TRBJ1-2): GAGVSQSPSNKVTEKGKDVELRCDPISGHTALYWYRQSLGQGLEFLIYFQGNSAPDKSGLPSDRFSAERTGGSVSTLTIQRTQQEDSAVYLCASSLGTIDYGYTFGSGTRLTVV.

This clone was observed a handful of times. The chain is built from TRBV6-5 and TRBJ2-1; 10 positions match TRBD2. The length of the CDR3 is 15 residues. The trim removed 6 bases at V and 6 bases at J, leaving 8 bases unmatched. Germline V gene lookup returns CDR1 MNHEY and CDR2 SVGAGI. The CDR3 loop reads CASSLAGGSGNEQFF. The CDR3 bases are TGTGCCAGCAGCTTAGCGGGAGGCAGCGGCAATGAGCAGTTCTTC.

V usage is TRBV6-5 and J usage is TRBJ1-2; D is uncertain. This CDR3 has 15 amino acids. Looked up from germline, CDR1 is MNHEY and CDR2 is SVGAGI. The V end was cut by 10 bases, the J end by 0 bases, with 18 bases between. The CDR3: CATQRRHRANYGYTF. The CDR3 nucleotides are TGTGCCACCCAGCGGAGGCACCGTGCTAACTATGGCTACACCTTC.

This clone was detected ten times or more. The CDR3 sequence is CASSLGRVPYEQYF. Written as DNA, the CDR3 is TGTGCCAGCAGTTTGGGCAGGGTCCCCTACGAGCAGTACTTC. The genes are TRBV7-9 and TRBJ2-7; weak D call: TRBD1 (5 bases). This CDR3 has 14 residues. CDR1 is SEHNR and CDR2 is FQNEAQ in the germline V gene (reference sequence). V was trimmed by 6 bases and J by 2 bases, leaving 14 bases between them.

V usage is TRBV25-1 and J usage is TRBJ2-1; D call uncertain. Germline V gene data show CDR1 as MGHDK and CDR2 as SYGVNS. V lost 2 bases, J lost 14 bases, and 13 bases lay in between. The CDR3 extends over 12 amino acids. CDR3 residues: CASSEGFWVKFF. CDR3 bases: TGTGCCAGCAGTGAAGGGTTTTGGGTCAAGTTCTTC.

This clone occurred a few times. This chain connects TRBV2 to TRBJ1-2, with D possibly TRBD1 on 5 matching bases. V was clipped by 4 bases and J by 8 bases, with 11 bases between them. The CDR3 covers 12 residues. The germline V gene has CDR1 SNHLY and CDR2 FYNNEI. This CDR3 reads CASSAWDRGYTF. CDR3 sequence (DNA): TGTGCCAGCAGTGCCTGGGACCGAGGCTACACCTTC.

The V call is TRBV25-1, the J call TRBJ2-7; tentatively, D is TRBD1 (6 bases). CDR1 MGHDK and CDR2 SYGVNS come from the germline V gene. The V and J ends lost 4 bases and 4 bases respectively, with 11 bases between them. The CDR3 is 13 amino acids. The CDR3 region has the DNA TGTGCCAGCAGTGTGACAGGTTCATACGAGCAGTACGTC. It specifies CASSVTGSYEQYV.

This clone was counted between two and nine times. This chain links TRBV9 with TRBJ2-3; maybe TRBD1 (7 bases). V shed 0 bases and J shed 4 bases, with 21 bases lying between them. The V gene's germline CDR1 is SGDLS and CDR2 YYNGEE. The CDR3 has 18 residues. CDR3 sequence (DNA): TGTGCCAGCAGCGTAGGCTGGCCAGGGGGGAGCAATCCAGATACGCAGTATTTT. Its translation is CASSVGWPGGSNPDTQYF.

The V and J genes are TRBV29-1 and TRBJ2-2; D remains ambiguous. CDR3 size: 14 residues. Germline CDR1 reads SQVTM; CDR2 reads ANQGSEA. Between the trimmed V and J ends, which lost 6 bases and 1 base, there was a span of 12 bases. CDR3 residues: CSVRERLNTGELFF. CDR3 bases: TGCAGCGTAAGGGAAAGGTTGAACACCGGGGAGCTGTTTTTT.